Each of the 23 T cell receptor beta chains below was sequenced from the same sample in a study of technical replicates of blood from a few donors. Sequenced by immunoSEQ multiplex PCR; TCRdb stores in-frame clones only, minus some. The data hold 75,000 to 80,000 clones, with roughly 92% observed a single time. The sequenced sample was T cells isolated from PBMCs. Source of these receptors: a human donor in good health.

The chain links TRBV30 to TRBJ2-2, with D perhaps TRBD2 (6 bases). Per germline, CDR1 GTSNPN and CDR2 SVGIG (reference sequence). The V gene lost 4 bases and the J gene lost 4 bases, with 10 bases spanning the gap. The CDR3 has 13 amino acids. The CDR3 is CAWTGTRTGELFF. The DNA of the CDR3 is TGTGCCTGGACTGGGACTCGCACCGGGGAGCTGTTTTTT.

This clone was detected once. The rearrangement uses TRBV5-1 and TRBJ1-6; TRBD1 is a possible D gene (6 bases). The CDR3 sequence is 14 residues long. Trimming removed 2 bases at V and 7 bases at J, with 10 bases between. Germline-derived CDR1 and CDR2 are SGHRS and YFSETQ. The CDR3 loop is CASSLTDRNSPLHF. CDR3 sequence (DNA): TGCGCCAGCAGCTTAACGGACAGAAATTCACCCCTCCACTTT.

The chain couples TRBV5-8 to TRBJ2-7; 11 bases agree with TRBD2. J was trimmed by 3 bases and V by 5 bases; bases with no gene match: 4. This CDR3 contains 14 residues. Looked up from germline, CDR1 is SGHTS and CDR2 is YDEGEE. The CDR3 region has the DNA TGTGCCAGCAGGAGTCTAGCGGGGGGCTACGAGCAGTACTTC. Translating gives CASRSLAGGYEQYF.

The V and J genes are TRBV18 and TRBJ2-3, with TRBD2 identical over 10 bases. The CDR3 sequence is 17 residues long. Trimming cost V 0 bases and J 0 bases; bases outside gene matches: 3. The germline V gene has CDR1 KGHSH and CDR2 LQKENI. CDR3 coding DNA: TGTGCCAGCTCACCACCCGCTAGCGGGGGTAGCACAGATACGCAGTATTTT. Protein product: CASSPPASGGSTDTQYF. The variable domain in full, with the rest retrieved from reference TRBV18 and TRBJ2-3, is NAGVMQNPRHLVRRRGQEARLRCSPMKGHSHVYWYRQLPEEGLKFMVYLQKENIIDESGMPKERFSAEFPKEGPSILRIQQVVRGDSAAYFCASSPPASGGSTDTQYFGPGTRLTVL.

This chain's CDR3 is CASSYSGRAYF. CDR3 bases: TGTGCCAGTAGTTACTCCGGGAGAGCGTACTTC. The J gene is TRBJ2-5, the V gene TRBV19, with D possibly matching TRBD2 (6 bases). The CDR3 totals 11 residues. V lost 5 bases to trimming and J lost 13 bases, with 14 bases between them. CDR1 and CDR2 from the germline V gene are LNHDA and SQIVND (reference sequence).

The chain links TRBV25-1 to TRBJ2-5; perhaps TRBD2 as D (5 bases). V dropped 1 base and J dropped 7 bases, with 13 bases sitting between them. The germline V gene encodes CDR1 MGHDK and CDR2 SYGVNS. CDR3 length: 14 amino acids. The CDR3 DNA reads TGTGCCAGCAGTGAATTTCCAGAGGGCGGGACCCAGTACTTC. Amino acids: CASSEFPEGGTQYF.

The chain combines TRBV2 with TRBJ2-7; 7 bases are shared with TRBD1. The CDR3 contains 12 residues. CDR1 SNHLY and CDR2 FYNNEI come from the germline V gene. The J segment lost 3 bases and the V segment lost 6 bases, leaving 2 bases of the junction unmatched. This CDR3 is CASRGDSYEQYF. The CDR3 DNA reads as TGTGCCAGCAGGGGGGACAGCTACGAGCAGTACTTC.

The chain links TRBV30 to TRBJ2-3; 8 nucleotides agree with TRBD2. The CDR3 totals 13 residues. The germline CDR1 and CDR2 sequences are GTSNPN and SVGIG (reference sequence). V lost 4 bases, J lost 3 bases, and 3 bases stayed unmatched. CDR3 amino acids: CAWTTSETDTQYF. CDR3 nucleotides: TGTGCCTGGACGACTAGCGAAACAGATACGCAGTATTTT.

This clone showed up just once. The chain's CDR3 is CASRKAGLAGHNEQFF. CDR3 nucleotides: TGTGCCAGCAGAAAAGCGGGACTAGCGGGGCACAATGAGCAGTTCTTC. The V gene is TRBV7-2, the J gene TRBJ2-1; 13 nucleotides agree with TRBD2. Germline V CDR1 and CDR2: SGHTA, FQGNSA. The V gene end was trimmed by 6 bases and the J gene end by 5 bases; junction bases not matched to a gene: 7. The CDR3 length is 16 residues.

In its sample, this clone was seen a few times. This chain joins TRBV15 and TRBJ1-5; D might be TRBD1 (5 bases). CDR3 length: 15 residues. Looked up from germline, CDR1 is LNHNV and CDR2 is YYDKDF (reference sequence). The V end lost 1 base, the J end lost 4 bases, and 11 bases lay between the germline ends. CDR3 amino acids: CATSRGTGGNQPQHF. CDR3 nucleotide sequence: TGTGCCACCAGCAGAGGTACCGGGGGGAATCAGCCCCAGCATTTT.

The CDR3 bases are TGTGCCAGCAGCCCTACCCTAGTTCGAGAGCAGTACTTC. Translating it yields CASSPTLVREQYF. The chain links TRBV7-2 to TRBJ2-7; no definite D call. Trimming took off 5 bases at V and 7 bases at J, with 15 bases between the two ends. Germline V lookup: CDR1 SGHTA, CDR2 FQGNSA. The CDR3 loop spans 13 amino acids.

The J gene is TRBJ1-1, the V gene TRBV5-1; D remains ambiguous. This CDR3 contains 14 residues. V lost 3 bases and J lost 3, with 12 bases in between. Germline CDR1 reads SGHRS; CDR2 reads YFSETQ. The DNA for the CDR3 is TGCGCCAGCAGCTCGAATCTACCGGACACTGAAGCTTTCTTT. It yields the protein CASSSNLPDTEAFF.

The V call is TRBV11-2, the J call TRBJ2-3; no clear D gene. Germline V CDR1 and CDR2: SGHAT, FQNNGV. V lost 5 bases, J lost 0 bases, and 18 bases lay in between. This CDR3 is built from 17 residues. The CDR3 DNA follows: TGTGCCAGCAGCCGAGCCTTAGTCGGGTCTAGCACAGATACGCAGTATTTT. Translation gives CASSRALVGSSTDTQYF.

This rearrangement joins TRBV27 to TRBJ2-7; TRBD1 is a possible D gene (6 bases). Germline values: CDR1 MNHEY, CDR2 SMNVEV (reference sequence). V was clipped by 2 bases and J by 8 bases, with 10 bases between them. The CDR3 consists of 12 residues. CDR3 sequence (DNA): TGTGCCAGCAGTTTACAGGGGCGGCAGCAGTACTTC. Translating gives CASSLQGRQQYF.

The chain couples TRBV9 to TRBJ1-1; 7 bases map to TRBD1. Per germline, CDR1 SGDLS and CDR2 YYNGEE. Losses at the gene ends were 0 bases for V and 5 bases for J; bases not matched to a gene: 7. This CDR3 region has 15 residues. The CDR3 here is CASSVGHRGVTEAFF. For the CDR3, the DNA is TGTGCCAGCAGCGTAGGTCACAGGGGAGTTACTGAAGCTTTCTTT.

DNA for the CDR3: TGCGCCAGCTCAGCAACAGGGGACAACTATGGCTACACCTTC. Translation gives CASSATGDNYGYTF. The chain joins TRBV5-1 to TRBJ1-2; 7 bases line up with TRBD1. V was clipped by 7 bases and J by 2 bases; unmatched bases: 8. The germline CDR1 and CDR2 sequences are SGHRS and YFSETQ. This CDR3 has 14 residues.

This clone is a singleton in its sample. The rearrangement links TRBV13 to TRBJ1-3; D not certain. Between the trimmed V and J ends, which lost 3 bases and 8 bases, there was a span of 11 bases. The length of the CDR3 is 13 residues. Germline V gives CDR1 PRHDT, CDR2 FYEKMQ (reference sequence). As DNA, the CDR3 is TGTGCCAGCAGCTTCTCTAGTAGAGACACCATATATTTT. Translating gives CASSFSSRDTIYF.

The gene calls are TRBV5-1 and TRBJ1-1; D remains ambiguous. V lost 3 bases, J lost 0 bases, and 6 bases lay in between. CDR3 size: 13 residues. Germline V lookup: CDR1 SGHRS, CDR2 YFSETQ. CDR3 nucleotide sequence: TGCGCCAGCAGCTCTCTAATGAACACTGAAGCTTTCTTT. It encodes CASSSLMNTEAFF.

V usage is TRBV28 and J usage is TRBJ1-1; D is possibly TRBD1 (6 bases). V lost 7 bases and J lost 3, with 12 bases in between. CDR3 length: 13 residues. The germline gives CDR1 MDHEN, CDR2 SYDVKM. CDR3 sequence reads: CASIDRQDTEAFF. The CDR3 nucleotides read TGTGCCAGCATAGACCGACAGGACACTGAAGCTTTCTTT.

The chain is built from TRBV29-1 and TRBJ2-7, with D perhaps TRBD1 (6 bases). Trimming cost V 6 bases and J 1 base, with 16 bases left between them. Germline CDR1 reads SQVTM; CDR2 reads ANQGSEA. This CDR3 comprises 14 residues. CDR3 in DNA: TGCAGCGTGAAGCCAGGGGACGTATCCTACGAGCAGTACTTC. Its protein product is CSVKPGDVSYEQYF.

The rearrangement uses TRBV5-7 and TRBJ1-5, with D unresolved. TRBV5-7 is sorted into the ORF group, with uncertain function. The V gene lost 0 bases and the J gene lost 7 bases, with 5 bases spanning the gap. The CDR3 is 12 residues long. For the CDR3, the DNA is TGTGCCAGCAGCTTGGATGGCCAGCCCCAGCATTTT. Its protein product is CASSLDGQPQHF.

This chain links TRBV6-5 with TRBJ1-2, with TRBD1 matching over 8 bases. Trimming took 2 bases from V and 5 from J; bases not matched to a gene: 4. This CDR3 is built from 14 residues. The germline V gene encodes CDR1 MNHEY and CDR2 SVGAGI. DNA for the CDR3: TGTGCCAGCAGTTACGCCGGGACAGGATATGGCTACACCTTC. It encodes CASSYAGTGYGYTF.

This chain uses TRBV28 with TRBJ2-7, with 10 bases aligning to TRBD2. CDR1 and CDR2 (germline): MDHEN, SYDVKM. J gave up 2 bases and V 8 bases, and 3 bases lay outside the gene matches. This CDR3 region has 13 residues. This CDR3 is CASRLAGAYEQYF. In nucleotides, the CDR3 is TGTGCCAGCCGGCTAGCGGGAGCCTACGAGCAGTACTTC. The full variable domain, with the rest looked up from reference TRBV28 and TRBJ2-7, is DVKVTQSSRYLVKRTGEKVFLECVQDMDHENMFWYRQDPGLGLRLIYFSYDVKMKEKGDIPEGYSVSREKKERFSLILESASTNQTSMYLCASRLAGAYEQYFGPGTRLTVT.